A single sample is the source of the 10 T cell receptor beta chains below, sequenced in a study of cytomegalovirus exposure and HLA in healthy donors. The PCR contained 60 Vbeta and 13 Jbeta primers. Using immunoSEQ multiplex PCR, the repertoire was profiled, and TCRdb retains in-frame clones only, with some absent. Seen here are about 160,000 clones, around four fifths observed once, and the top ten hold 1.3%. Sequencing was performed on PBMCs. These receptors originate from a man aged 25-45 years in good health and CMV-seronegative.

This clone was counted a few times. The rearrangement uses TRBV27 and TRBJ1-2; possible D gene TRBD1, 5 bases. The V end was cut by 2 bases, the J end by 0 bases, with 22 bases between. This CDR3 has 19 residues. The germline gives CDR1 MNHEY, CDR2 SMNVEV (reference sequence). This CDR3 reads CASSLRSPTARPTNYGYTF. In nucleotides, the CDR3 is TGTGCCAGCAGTTTAAGGTCTCCGACAGCCCGTCCGACTAACTATGGCTACACCTTC.

This rearrangement joins TRBV19 to TRBJ2-7; 11 nucleotides line up with TRBD2. In germline, CDR1 is LNHDA, CDR2 SQIVND (reference sequence). The CDR3 has 16 residues. J lost 3 bases, V lost 4 bases, and 8 bases had no gene match. The DNA for the CDR3 is TGTGCCAGTAGTACTGAGATAGCGGGAGGGATCTACGAGCAGTACTTC. It encodes CASSTEIAGGIYEQYF. The whole variable domain, filled in from reference TRBV19 and TRBJ2-7, reads DGGITQSPKYLFRKEGQNVTLSCEQNLNHDAMYWYRQDPGQGLRLIYYSQIVNDFQKGDIAEGYSVSREKKESFPLTVTSAQKNPTAFYLCASSTEIAGGIYEQYFGPGTRLTVT.

CDR3 nucleotide sequence: TGCGCCAGCAGCTTGCCCGACAGGGGAATCACCGGGGAGCTGTTTTTT. Protein: CASSLPDRGITGELFF. The J gene is TRBJ2-2, the V gene TRBV5-1; 8 bases fit TRBD1. Germline assignment: CDR1 SGHRS and CDR2 YFSETQ. CDR3 length: 16 amino acids. The V gene end was trimmed by 1 base and the J gene end by 4 bases; junction bases not matched to a gene: 6.

The chain carries TRBV7-9 and TRBJ2-4; no definite D call. Germline values: CDR1 SEHNR, CDR2 FQNEAQ (reference sequence). The CDR3 totals 14 residues. Trimming shortened V by 6 bases and J by 0 bases, and 9 bases separated the two germline ends. As DNA, the CDR3 is TGTGCCAGCAGTTCCCAGTTAGCCAAAAACATTCAGTACTTC. This sequence encodes CASSSQLAKNIQYF.

This chain connects TRBV4-3 to TRBJ2-1; TRBD2 matches at 9 bases. J lost 7 bases, V lost 0 bases, and 7 bases had no gene match. The germline CDR1 and CDR2 sequences are LGHNA and YSLEER. This CDR3 region has 16 residues. The CDR3 DNA reads TGCGCCAGCAGCCAAGATTGGCTAGCGGGACTGAATGAGCAGTTCTTC. Its protein product is CASSQDWLAGLNEQFF.

The rearrangement links TRBV28 to TRBJ2-1; 10 bases match TRBD1. CDR1 is MDHEN, CDR2 SYDVKM, per germline. This CDR3 has 15 residues. V gave up 8 bases and J gave up 7 bases; unmatched junction bases: 11. The CDR3 DNA sequence: TGTGCCAGCCTTCAGACAGGGGGCGGGGCGAATGAGCAGTTCTTC. It is translated as CASLQTGGGANEQFF.

V is TRBV30 and J is TRBJ1-1, with D hard to call. The CDR3 totals 14 residues. Per the germline V gene, CDR1 is GTSNPN and CDR2 is SVGIG (reference sequence). Here the CDR3 reads CARVARGGGTEAFF. As DNA, the CDR3 is TGTGCTAGGGTTGCACGAGGTGGAGGCACTGAAGCTTTCTTT.

The chain is built from TRBV28 and TRBJ2-6; TRBD2 aligns across 12 bases. This CDR3 contains 19 residues. J gave up 3 bases and V 5 bases, and 11 bases lay outside the gene matches. Germline V gives CDR1 MDHEN, CDR2 SYDVKM. The CDR3 loop reads CASSPLRLAGALGANVLTF. In nucleotides, the CDR3 is TGTGCCAGCAGTCCCCTCAGACTAGCGGGAGCTCTTGGGGCCAACGTCCTGACTTTC.

The rearrangement links TRBV5-8 to TRBJ2-7, with a possible D match to TRBD2 (7 bases). The CDR3 totals 14 residues. CDR1 is SGHTS and CDR2 is YDEGEE in the germline V gene. Trimming removed 6 bases at V and 6 bases at J, with 19 bases between. The chain's CDR3 is CASNTLGGQSEQYF. DNA for the CDR3: TGTGCCAGCAACACGCTCGGGGGGCAGAGCGAGCAGTACTTC.

This clone was counted a single time. V usage is TRBV4-1 and J usage is TRBJ2-7; weak D call: TRBD1 (5 bases). Germline CDR1 is MGHRA and CDR2 is YSYEKL. Trimming left V 2 bases short and J 7 bases short, with 9 bases between. The CDR3 has 12 residues. DNA of the CDR3: TGCGCCAGCAGCCAAAGAACAGGTGAGCAGTACTTC. Translation gives CASSQRTGEQYF.